This T cell receptor beta chain was found in a study of shared clonotypes between healthy human individuals. Whole-study results and caveats: Despite large depth, rarefaction showed incomplete sorted-subset sequencing. About 4.5% of naive CD4 clonotypes were common to several donors. Estimated richness values were generally larger in naive subsets than in memory subsets.

About this clone itself: Its specificity is not known.

TCRdb's table, derived via immunoSEQ multiplex PCR, lists solely in-frame clones and lacks some. The sample has approximately 2,200,000 clones; 85% to 95% are singletons. The germline CDR1 and CDR2 sequences are SQVTM and ANQGSEA. The CDR3 runs 11 residues. Trimming removed 7 bases from V and 4 bases from J, with 11 bases in between. Terminally differentiated effector memory CD45RA+ cells were left out of the naive CD8 fraction, which was CD45RO-negative and positively selected for CCR7. Healthy HIV-negative adults without recent acute infections or vaccinations served as donors. The TCR was taken from a man aged 18 to 30 in good health. Some clones in this sample may be carry-over from other donors' samples. The chain couples TRBV29-1 to TRBJ2-7; D might be TRBD1 or TRBD2, each matching 5 bases. Sequenced sample: naive CD8+ T cells from PBMCs. The CDR3 DNA sequence: TGCAGCGGGGGTTGGGGGTACGAGCAGTACTTC. Translation: CSGGWGYEQYF.